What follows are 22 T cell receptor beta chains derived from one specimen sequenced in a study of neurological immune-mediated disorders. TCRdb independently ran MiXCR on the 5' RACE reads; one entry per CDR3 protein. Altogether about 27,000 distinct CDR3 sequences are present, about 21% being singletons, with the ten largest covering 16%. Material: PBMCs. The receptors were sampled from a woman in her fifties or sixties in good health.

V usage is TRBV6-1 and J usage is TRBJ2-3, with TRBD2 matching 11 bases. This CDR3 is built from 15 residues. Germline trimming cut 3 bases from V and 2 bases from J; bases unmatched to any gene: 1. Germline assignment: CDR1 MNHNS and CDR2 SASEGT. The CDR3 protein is CASSETSGTTDTQYF. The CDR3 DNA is TGTGCCAGCAGTGAGACTAGCGGGACCACAGATACGCAGTATTTT.

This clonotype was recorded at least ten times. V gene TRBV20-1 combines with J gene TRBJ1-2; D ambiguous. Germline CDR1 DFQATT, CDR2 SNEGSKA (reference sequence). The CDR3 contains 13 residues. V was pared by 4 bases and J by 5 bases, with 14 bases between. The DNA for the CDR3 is TGCAGTGCTACGAGGACGGTTTCTTATGGCTACACCTTC. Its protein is CSATRTVSYGYTF.

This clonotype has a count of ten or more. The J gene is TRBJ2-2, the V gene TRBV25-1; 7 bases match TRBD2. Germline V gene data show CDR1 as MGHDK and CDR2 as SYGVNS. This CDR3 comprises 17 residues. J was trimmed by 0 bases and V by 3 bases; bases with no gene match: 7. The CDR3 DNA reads TGTGCCAGCAGTGAGCATGCGCGGGGGACGAACACCGGGGAGCTGTTTTTT. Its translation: CASSEHARGTNTGELFF.

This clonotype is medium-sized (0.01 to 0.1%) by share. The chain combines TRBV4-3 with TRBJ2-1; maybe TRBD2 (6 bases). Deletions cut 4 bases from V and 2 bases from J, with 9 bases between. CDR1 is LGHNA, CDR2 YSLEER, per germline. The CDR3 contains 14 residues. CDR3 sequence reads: CASSRRGTYNEQFF. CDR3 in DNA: TGCGCCAGCAGCCGGCGCGGGACCTACAATGAGCAGTTCTTC.

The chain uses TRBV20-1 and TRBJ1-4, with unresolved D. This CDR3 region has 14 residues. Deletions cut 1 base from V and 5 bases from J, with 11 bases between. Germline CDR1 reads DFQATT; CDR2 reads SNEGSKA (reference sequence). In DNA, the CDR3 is TGCAGTGCTAGAGGGCTGGACCGAAATGAAAAACTGTTTTTT. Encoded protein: CSARGLDRNEKLFF.

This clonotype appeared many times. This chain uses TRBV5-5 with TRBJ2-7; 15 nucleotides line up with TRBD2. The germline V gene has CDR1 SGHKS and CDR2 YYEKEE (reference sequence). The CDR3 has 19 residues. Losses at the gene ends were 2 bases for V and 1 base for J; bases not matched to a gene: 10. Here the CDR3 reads CASSLTSGTSGRSSYEQYF. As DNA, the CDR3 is TGTGCCAGCAGCTTAACTTCCGGGACTAGCGGGAGGAGTTCCTACGAGCAGTACTTC.

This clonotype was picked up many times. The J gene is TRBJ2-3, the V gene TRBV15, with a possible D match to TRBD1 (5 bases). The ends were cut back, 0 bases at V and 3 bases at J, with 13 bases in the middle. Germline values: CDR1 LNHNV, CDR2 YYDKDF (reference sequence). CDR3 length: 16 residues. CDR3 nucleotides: TGTGCCACCAGCAGAGATCGACAGACCTCTACAGATACGCAGTATTTT. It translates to CATSRDRQTSTDTQYF.

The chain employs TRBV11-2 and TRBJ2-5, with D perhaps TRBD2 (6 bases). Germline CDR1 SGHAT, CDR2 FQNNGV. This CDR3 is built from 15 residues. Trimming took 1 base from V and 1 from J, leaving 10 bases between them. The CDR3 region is CASSLGASVQETQYF. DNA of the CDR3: TGTGCCAGCAGCTTAGGCGCTAGCGTCCAAGAGACCCAGTACTTC. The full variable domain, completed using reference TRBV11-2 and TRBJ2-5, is EAGVAQSPRYKIIEKRQSVAFWCNPISGHATLYWYQQILGQGPKLLIQFQNNGVVDDSQLPKDRFSAERLKGVDSTLKIQPAKLEDSAVYLCASSLGASVQETQYFGPGTRLLVL.

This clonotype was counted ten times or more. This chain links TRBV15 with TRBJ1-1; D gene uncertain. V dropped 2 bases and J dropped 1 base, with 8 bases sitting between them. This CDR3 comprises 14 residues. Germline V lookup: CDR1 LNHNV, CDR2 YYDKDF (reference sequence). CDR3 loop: CATSRRTENTEAFF. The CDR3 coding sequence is TGTGCCACCAGCAGAAGGACGGAGAACACTGAAGCTTTCTTT.

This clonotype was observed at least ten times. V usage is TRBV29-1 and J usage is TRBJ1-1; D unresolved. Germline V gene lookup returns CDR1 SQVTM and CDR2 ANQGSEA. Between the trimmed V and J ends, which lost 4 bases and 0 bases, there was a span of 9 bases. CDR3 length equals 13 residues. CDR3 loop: CSVAGPMNTEAFF. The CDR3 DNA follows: TGCAGCGTTGCTGGTCCGATGAACACTGAAGCTTTCTTT.

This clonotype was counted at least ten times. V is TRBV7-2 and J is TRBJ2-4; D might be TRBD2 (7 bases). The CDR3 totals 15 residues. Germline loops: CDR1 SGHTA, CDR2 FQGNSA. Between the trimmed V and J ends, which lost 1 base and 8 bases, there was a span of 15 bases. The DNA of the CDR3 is TGTGCCAGCAGCTTAGTACGGGGGGCCGAAGACATTCAGTACTTC. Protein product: CASSLVRGAEDIQYF.

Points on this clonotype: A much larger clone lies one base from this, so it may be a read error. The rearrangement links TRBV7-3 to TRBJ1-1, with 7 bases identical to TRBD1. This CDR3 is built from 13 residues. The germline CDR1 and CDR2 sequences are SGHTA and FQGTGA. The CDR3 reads CANSWDRNTEAFF. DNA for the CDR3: TGTGCCAACAGCTGGGACAGGAACACTGAAGCTTTCTTT.

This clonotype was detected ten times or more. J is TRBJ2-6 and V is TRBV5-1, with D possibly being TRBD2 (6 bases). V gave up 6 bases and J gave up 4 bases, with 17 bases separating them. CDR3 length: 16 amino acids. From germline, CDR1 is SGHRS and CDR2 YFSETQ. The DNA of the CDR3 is TGCGCCAGCACTAGCGAAGGGGCTCGGGGGGCCAACGTCCTGACTTTC. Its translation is CASTSEGARGANVLTF.

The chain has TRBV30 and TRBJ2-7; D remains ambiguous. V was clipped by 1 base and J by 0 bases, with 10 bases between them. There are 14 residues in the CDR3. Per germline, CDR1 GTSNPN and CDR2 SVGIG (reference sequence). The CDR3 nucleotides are TGTGCCTGGAGTGCGGGCGTTTCCTCCTACGAGCAGTACTTC. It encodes CAWSAGVSSYEQYF.

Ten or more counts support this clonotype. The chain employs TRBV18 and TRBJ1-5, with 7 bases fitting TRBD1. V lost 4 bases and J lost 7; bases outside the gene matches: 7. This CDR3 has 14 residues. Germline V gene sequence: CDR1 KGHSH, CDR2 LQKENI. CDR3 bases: TGTGCCAGCTCACGAGAAGGGGGCGGACAGCCCCAGCATTTT. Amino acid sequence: CASSREGGGQPQHF.

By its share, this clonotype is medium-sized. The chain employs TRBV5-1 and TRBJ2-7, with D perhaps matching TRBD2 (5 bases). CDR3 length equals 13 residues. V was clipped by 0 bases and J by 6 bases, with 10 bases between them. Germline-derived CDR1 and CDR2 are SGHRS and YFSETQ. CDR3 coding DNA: TGCGCCAGCAGCTTGGTCATGGCGGGCGAGCAGTACTTC. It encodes CASSLVMAGEQYF.

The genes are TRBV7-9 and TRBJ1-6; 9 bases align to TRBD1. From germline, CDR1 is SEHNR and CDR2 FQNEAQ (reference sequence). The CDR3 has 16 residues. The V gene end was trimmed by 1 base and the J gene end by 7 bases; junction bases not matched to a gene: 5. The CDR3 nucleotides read TGTGCCAGCAGCTTAGGCTCCGGGACAGGGAATTCACCCCTCCACTTT. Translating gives CASSLGSGTGNSPLHF.

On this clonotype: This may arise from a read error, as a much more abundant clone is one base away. The CDR3 is CANSRQTNSPLHF. As DNA, the CDR3 is TGTGCCAACAGTAGGCAGACGAATTCACCCCTCCACTTT. The V gene is TRBV6-5, the J gene TRBJ1-6; D call uncertain. The CDR3 covers 13 residues. The germline CDR1 and CDR2 sequences are MNHEY and SVGAGI.

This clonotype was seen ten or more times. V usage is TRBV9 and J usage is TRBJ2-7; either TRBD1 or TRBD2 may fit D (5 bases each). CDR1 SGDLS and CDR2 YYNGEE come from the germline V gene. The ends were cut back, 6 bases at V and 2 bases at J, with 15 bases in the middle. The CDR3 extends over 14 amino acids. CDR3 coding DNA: TGTGCCAGCAATGGGGGTGCTCCGACCTACGAGCAGTACTTC. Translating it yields CASNGGAPTYEQYF.

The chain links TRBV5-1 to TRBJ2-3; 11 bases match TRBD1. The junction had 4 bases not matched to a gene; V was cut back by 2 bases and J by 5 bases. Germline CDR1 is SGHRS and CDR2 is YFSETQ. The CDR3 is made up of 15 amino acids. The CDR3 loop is CASSFSGTGGDTQYF. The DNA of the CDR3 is TGCGCCAGCAGCTTTTCCGGGACAGGGGGAGATACGCAGTATTTT.

The CDR3 protein is CAISESIAGVNEQFF. The CDR3 DNA is TGTGCCATCAGTGAGTCCATAGCGGGAGTCAATGAGCAGTTCTTC. This sequence joins TRBV10-3 and TRBJ2-1; TRBD2 matches 9 bases. V shed 0 bases and J 6 bases; nucleotides not matched to a gene: 3. Per the germline V gene, CDR1 is ENHRY and CDR2 is SYGVKD. CDR3 size: 15 residues.

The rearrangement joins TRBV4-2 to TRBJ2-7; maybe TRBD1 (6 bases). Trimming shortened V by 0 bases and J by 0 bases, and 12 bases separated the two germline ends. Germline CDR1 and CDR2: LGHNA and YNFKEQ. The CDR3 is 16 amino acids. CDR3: CASSQEWDTSSYEQYF. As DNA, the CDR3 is TGTGCCAGCAGCCAAGAATGGGACACCAGCTCCTACGAGCAGTACTTC.